This T cell receptor (beta chain) was documented in a study of blood T cell repertoires in COVID-19. Study as a whole: Some COVID-19 samples were acute and others convalescent; all came from the United States, Italy and Spain.

Trimming pared 1 base from V and 4 bases from J, leaving 14 bases between. This CDR3 spans 15 amino acids. CDR1 is SGHRS, CDR2 YFSETQ, per germline. This table comes from immunoSEQ multiplex PCR, and its TCRdb copy is limited to in-frame clones, with some not included. This sample has a few hundred thousand clones, with about 91% found just once. Material for sequencing was PBMCs or T cells enriched from blood (not recorded which). The clonotype was recovered from a human donor in a cohort exposed to, infected with or recovered from COVID-19 (not recorded which). The donor label of this sample is uncertain. The J gene is TRBJ1-1, the V gene TRBV5-1, with a tentative D call TRBD1 (6 bases). CDR3 bases: TGCGCCAGCAGCTTGTTATGGGGGGGCGGCACTGAAGCTTTCTTT. Its protein product is CASSLLWGGGTEAFF.